The present T cell receptor beta chain was sequenced within a study of cytomegalovirus exposure and HLA in healthy donors. Study-wide results and caveats: A later analysis linked fewer than 20,000 TCR beta sequences to HLA alleles at 0.05 false discovery rate. The authors later linked a missense DCLRE1C variant to TCR beta V- and J-gene trimming.

As regards this clone: Antigen unknown.

In the PCR, 60 Vbeta and 13 Jbeta primers were used. Libraries were prepared by immunoSEQ multiplex PCR; TCRdb keeps only in-frame clonotypes and omits some of them. The table includes around 140,000 clones, 55% to 75% detected once. From germline, CDR1 is SGHTS and CDR2 YDEGEE. The CDR3 is made up of 17 amino acids. Trimming removed 5 bases from V and 5 bases from J; junction bases left unmatched: 11. The J gene is TRBJ2-2, the V gene TRBV5-8, with 11 bases lining up with TRBD1. Sequenced input: PBMCs. This TCR derives from a man in his fifties in good health and CMV-seropositive. The CDR3 sequence: CASRRTGGAGVTGELFF. The DNA of the CDR3 is TGTGCCAGCAGGAGGACAGGGGGCGCGGGGGTAACCGGGGAGCTGTTTTTT.